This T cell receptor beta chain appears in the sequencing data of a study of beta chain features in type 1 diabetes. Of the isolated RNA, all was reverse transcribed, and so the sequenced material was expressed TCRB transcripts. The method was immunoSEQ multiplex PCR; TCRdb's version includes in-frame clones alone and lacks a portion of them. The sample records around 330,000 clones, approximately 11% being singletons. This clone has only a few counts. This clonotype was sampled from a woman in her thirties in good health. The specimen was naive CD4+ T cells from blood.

The CDR3, as DNA: TGTGCCAGCAGCCACCGGAGGTCTCCCTATGGCTACACCTTC. This sequence encodes CASSHRRSPYGYTF. This chain uses TRBV6-5 with TRBJ1-2; D unresolved. In germline, CDR1 is MNHEY, CDR2 SVGAGI. Trimming removed 6 bases at V and 4 bases at J, with 15 bases between. The CDR3 sequence is 14 residues long.